This entry lists 32 T cell receptor beta chains sequenced from one sample in a study of blood T cell repertoires in COVID-19. Measured with immunoSEQ multiplex PCR; TCRdb has only the in-frame clones, and not every one. The table records about 230,000 clones, roughly 79% of them present only once. The specimen sequenced was peripheral blood. These receptors came from a woman older than 75 with COVID-19, enrolled during active disease.

The chain couples TRBV27 to TRBJ2-6, with D tentatively TRBD1 (5 bases). This CDR3 is built from 17 residues. Germline CDR1 and CDR2: MNHEY and SMNVEV (reference sequence). V dropped 2 bases and J dropped 4 bases, with 15 bases sitting between them. In DNA form, the CDR3 reads TGTGCCAGCAGTTTAGGCAGGGCCTCCCCCGGGGCCAACGTCCTGACTTTC. It yields the protein CASSLGRASPGANVLTF.

The chain carries TRBV9 and TRBJ1-3, with 7 bases aligning to TRBD1. Germline V gene data show CDR1 as SGDLS and CDR2 as YYNGEE. V shed 4 bases, J shed 1 base, and the junction held 8 bases outside the gene matches. CDR3 length: 16 residues. The CDR3 here is CASSPYRGRSGNTIYF. The CDR3 DNA is TGTGCCAGCAGCCCCTACAGGGGAAGGTCTGGAAACACCATATATTTT.

The rearrangement uses TRBV7-2 and TRBJ2-1, with 16 bases identical to TRBD2. Trimming at V came to 5 bases and at J to 5 bases, leaving 6 bases not matched to a gene. CDR1 is SGHTA, CDR2 FQGNSA, per germline. The CDR3 is made up of 17 amino acids. The CDR3 is CASSPPGLAGGHNEQFF. CDR3 nucleotide sequence: TGTGCCAGCAGCCCGCCGGGACTAGCGGGAGGGCACAATGAGCAGTTCTTC.

The CDR3 DNA sequence: TGTGCCAGCTCACCACCGGGACTAGCGGGAGTTGGACAGCAGTTCTTC. This gives the protein CASSPPGLAGVGQQFF. The V gene is TRBV18, the J gene TRBJ2-1; 14 bases line up with TRBD2. Per the germline V gene, CDR1 is KGHSH and CDR2 is LQKENI. With V trimmed by 0 bases and J by 11 bases, 6 bases remained unmatched. The CDR3 contains 16 residues.

The rearrangement uses TRBV5-5 and TRBJ2-1, with 9 bases that match TRBD1. This CDR3 has 16 amino acids. Looked up from germline, CDR1 is SGHKS and CDR2 is YYEKEE (reference sequence). V shed 2 bases, J shed 4 bases, and the junction held 7 bases outside the gene matches. In nucleotides, the CDR3 is TGTGCCAGCAGCTTCGATGGACAGGGGAGGTACAATGAGCAGTTCTTC. Translating it yields CASSFDGQGRYNEQFF.

The J gene is TRBJ1-3, the V gene TRBV3-1 (or the pseudogene TRBV3-2), with TRBD1 matching 7 bases. The germline gives CDR1 LGHDT, CDR2 YNNKEL (reference sequence). The CDR3 is made up of 16 amino acids. The J segment lost 4 bases and the V segment lost 7 bases, leaving 13 bases of the junction unmatched. Here the CDR3 reads CASTQGGALSGNTIYF. For the CDR3, the DNA is TGTGCCAGCACCCAGGGGGGGGCGTTGTCCGGAAACACCATATATTTT.

This rearrangement joins TRBV5-1 to TRBJ1-1, with a weak D call TRBD1 (5 bases). Trimming took off 0 bases at V and 1 base at J, with 10 bases between the two ends. CDR3 length equals 15 residues. The germline gives CDR1 SGHRS, CDR2 YFSETQ. CDR3 loop: CASSLGDLPNTEAFF. The CDR3 region has the DNA TGCGCCAGCAGCTTGGGGGACTTACCGAACACTGAAGCTTTCTTT.

The V gene is TRBV18, the J gene TRBJ1-3; D possibly corresponds to TRBD1 (6 bases). V dropped 6 bases and J dropped 5 bases, with 11 bases sitting between them. The CDR3 is 13 residues long. CDR1 and CDR2 (germline): KGHSH, LQKENI. The CDR3 protein is CASSLGQRNTIYF. The CDR3 DNA is TGTGCCAGCTCCTTAGGACAGAGAAACACCATATATTTT.

A few counts support this clone. The chain couples TRBV6-5 to TRBJ2-3; D remains unclear. CDR1 is MNHEY, CDR2 SVGAGI, per germline. Trimming left V 6 bases short and J 1 base short, with 14 bases between. The CDR3 covers 15 residues. As DNA, the CDR3 is TGTGCCAGCAGGGAGAGTCACCGACGCACAGATACGCAGTATTTT. Its translation: CASRESHRRTDTQYF.

The chain joins TRBV18 to TRBJ2-7, with 9 bases that match TRBD1. CDR3 size: 18 residues. V was clipped by 2 bases and J by 7 bases; unmatched bases: 18. Per the germline V gene, CDR1 is KGHSH and CDR2 is LQKENI. CDR3 sequence reads: CASSPGTGMTRDEGEQYF. DNA of the CDR3: TGTGCCAGCTCACCAGGGACAGGGATGACGCGGGACGAGGGAGAGCAGTACTTC.

The chain recombines TRBV4-1 with TRBJ2-4, with D unclear. The CDR3 extends over 15 amino acids. Germline lookup yields CDR1 MGHRA and CDR2 YSYEKL. Trimming shortened V by 0 bases and J by 2 bases, and 8 bases separated the two germline ends. In DNA form, the CDR3 reads TGCGCCAGCAGCCAAGACGAGTCCACCAAAAACATTCAGTACTTC. Protein sequence: CASSQDESTKNIQYF.

As regards this clone: The identical CDR3 is also encoded by other nucleotide sequences in the sample. This chain connects TRBV11-2 to TRBJ1-6; D is unclear. CDR1 is SGHAT and CDR2 is FQNNGV in the germline V gene. This CDR3 comprises 13 residues. Trimming stripped 2 bases from V and 7 bases from J, with 6 bases between. CDR3 loop: CASSLSPNSPLHF. The CDR3 bases are TGTGCCAGCAGCTTATCCCCGAATTCACCCCTCCACTTT. Based on the CDR3 plus reference TRBV11-2 and TRBJ1-6, the full variable domain is EAGVAQSPRYKIIEKRQSVAFWCNPISGHATLYWYQQILGQGPKLLIQFQNNGVVDDSQLPKDRFSAERLKGVDSTLKIQPAKLEDSAVYLCASSLSPNSPLHFGNGTRLTVT.

This clone was seen more than once but under ten times. This chain uses TRBV10-2 with TRBJ2-3; TRBD2 matches 11 bases. The CDR3 spans 15 residues. Germline V gene lookup returns CDR1 WSHSY and CDR2 SAAADI. The J segment lost 5 bases and the V segment lost 7 bases, leaving 8 bases of the junction unmatched. The CDR3 here is CASKKTSGVGDTQYF. CDR3 nucleotides: TGCGCCAGCAAAAAGACTAGCGGGGTGGGAGATACGCAGTATTTT.

The chain recombines TRBV3-1 (or the pseudogene TRBV3-2) with TRBJ2-1; no definite D call. Germline lookup yields CDR1 LGHDT and CDR2 YNNKEL (reference sequence). This CDR3 comprises 15 residues. V was clipped by 5 bases and J by 0 bases, with 11 bases between them. CDR3 sequence (DNA): TGTGCCAGCAGCGAAGGGTGGAGCTCCTACAATGAGCAGTTCTTC. Its translation: CASSEGWSSYNEQFF.

This sequence joins TRBV18 and TRBJ2-7; D remains ambiguous. Germline-derived CDR1 and CDR2 are KGHSH and LQKENI. V lost 2 bases and J 9 bases, leaving 14 bases between the germline ends. CDR3 size: 13 residues. As DNA, the CDR3 is TGTGCCAGCTCACCATGGTCAAATGGGCGGCAGTACTTC. Its translation is CASSPWSNGRQYF. The variable domain in full, completed from reference TRBV18 and TRBJ2-7, reads NAGVMQNPRHLVRRRGQEARLRCSPMKGHSHVYWYRQLPEEGLKFMVYLQKENIIDESGMPKERFSAEFPKEGPSILRIQQVVRGDSAAYFCASSPWSNGRQYFGPGTRLTVT.

The chain recombines TRBV18 with TRBJ2-2; 9 bases line up with TRBD2. Losses at the gene ends were 0 bases for V and 4 bases for J; bases not matched to a gene: 6. This CDR3 comprises 17 residues. Germline CDR1 is KGHSH and CDR2 is LQKENI. CDR3 sequence (DNA): TGTGCCAGCTCACCACCGAATAGCGGGAGTATCACCGGGGAGCTGTTTTTT. As protein: CASSPPNSGSITGELFF.

The rearrangement joins TRBV18 to TRBJ1-5; a possible D gene is TRBD1 (6 bases). V was trimmed by 2 bases and J by 5 bases, leaving 16 bases between them. CDR3 length equals 16 residues. Germline V CDR1 and CDR2: KGHSH, LQKENI. CDR3 sequence: CASSPTKPGVYQPQHF. In DNA, the CDR3 is TGTGCCAGCTCACCAACTAAACCAGGGGTCTATCAGCCCCAGCATTTT.

The chain has TRBV30 and TRBJ1-1; D is unresolved. This CDR3 is built from 13 residues. Looked up from germline, CDR1 is GTSNPN and CDR2 is SVGIG (reference sequence). V lost 5 bases, J lost 0 bases, and 10 bases lay in between. DNA of the CDR3: TGTGCCTGGGGCTCAGGCATGAACACTGAAGCTTTCTTT. This gives the protein CAWGSGMNTEAFF. Full variable domain (remainder filled in from reference TRBV30 and TRBJ1-1): SQTIHQWPATLVQPVGSPLSLECTVEGTSNPNLYWYRQAAGRGLQLLFYSVGIGQISSEVPQNLSASRPQDRQFILSSKKLLLSDSGFYLCAWGSGMNTEAFFGQGTRLTVV.

In its sample, this clone was seen once. The chain couples TRBV30 to TRBJ1-1; D uncertain. The CDR3 has 12 amino acids. CDR1 GTSNPN and CDR2 SVGIG come from the germline V gene (reference sequence). The ends were cut back, 0 bases at V and 7 bases at J, with 9 bases in the middle. The CDR3 loop is CAWSVRRFEAFF. The CDR3 region has the DNA TGTGCCTGGAGTGTACGCCGGTTTGAAGCTTTCTTT.

The chain employs TRBV7-2 and TRBJ1-2, with TRBD1 matching 12 bases. V trimming: 4 bases; J trimming: 8 bases; junction bases outside the gene matches: 11. The CDR3 runs to 16 residues. Germline loops: CDR1 SGHTA, CDR2 FQGNSA. DNA of the CDR3: TGTGCCAGCAGCTCGGGACAGGGGGCGCAACTAAGGGGCTACACCTTC. Its translation is CASSSGQGAQLRGYTF.

V is TRBV3-1 (or the pseudogene TRBV3-2) and J is TRBJ1-5; TRBD1 might be the D (6 bases). The germline V and J ends were trimmed by 0 bases and 2 bases, with 11 bases remaining between them. This CDR3 is built from 16 residues. CDR1 is LGHDT, CDR2 YNNKEL, per germline (reference sequence). In nucleotides, the CDR3 is TGTGCCAGCAGCCAAGAGGGGGCGTTGGGCAATCAGCCCCAGCATTTT. This translates into CASSQEGALGNQPQHF.

This chain uses TRBV7-3 with TRBJ2-2; possibly TRBD2 for D (6 bases). CDR3 length: 15 amino acids. V lost 5 bases and J 4 bases, leaving 14 bases between the germline ends. In germline, CDR1 is SGHTA, CDR2 FQGTGA. CDR3 loop: CASSPSGTATGELFF. The CDR3 region has the DNA TGTGCCAGCAGCCCATCCGGGACTGCCACCGGGGAGCTGTTTTTT.

This chain links TRBV28 with TRBJ1-1, with D possibly TRBD1 on 6 matching bases. Looked up from germline, CDR1 is MDHEN and CDR2 is SYDVKM. This CDR3 has 16 residues. V shed 5 bases and J shed 1 base, with 17 bases lying between them. The CDR3 protein is CASSPSGGARNTEAFF. The CDR3 DNA follows: TGTGCCAGCAGTCCCTCGGGGGGGGCGCGGAACACTGAAGCTTTCTTT. The full variable domain, completed using reference TRBV28 and TRBJ1-1, is DVKVTQSSRYLVKRTGEKVFLECVQDMDHENMFWYRQDPGLGLRLIYFSYDVKMKEKGDIPEGYSVSREKKERFSLILESASTNQTSMYLCASSPSGGARNTEAFFGQGTRLTVV.

Concerning this clone itself: This specimen includes other DNA sequences encoding the same CDR3. The chain carries TRBV5-1 and TRBJ1-6; 7 bases align to TRBD1. The CDR3 length is 15 residues. CDR1 is SGHRS, CDR2 YFSETQ, per germline. After removal of 0 bases from V and 6 bases from J, the junction contained 3 bases not matched to a gene. Here the CDR3 DNA reads TGCGCCAGCAGCTTGGGAGGGGGCAGTAATTCACCCCTCCACTTT. This gives the protein CASSLGGGSNSPLHF. The entire variable domain, with the rest obtained from reference TRBV5-1 and TRBJ1-6, is as follows: KAGVTQTPRYLIKTRGQQVTLSCSPISGHRSVSWYQQTPGQGLQFLFEYFSETQRNKGNFPGRFSGRQFSNSRSEMNVSTLELGDSALYLCASSLGGGSNSPLHFGNGTRLTVT.

V and J are TRBV29-1 and TRBJ1-1; TRBD1 might be the D (5 bases). The ends were cut back, 3 bases at V and 9 bases at J, with 14 bases in the middle. This CDR3 has 12 residues. The germline V gene has CDR1 SQVTM and CDR2 ANQGSEA. The CDR3 nucleotides read TGCAGCGTTGATTCAGACAGTGCGAAAGCTTTCTTT. Its translation is CSVDSDSAKAFF.

The chain combines TRBV6-5 with TRBJ2-1; TRBD2 is a possible D gene (6 bases). Germline values: CDR1 MNHEY, CDR2 SVGAGI. Trimming cost V 8 bases and J 3 bases, with 8 bases left between them. CDR3 length: 12 residues. This CDR3 is CASWEDYNEQFF. The CDR3 DNA sequence: TGTGCCAGCTGGGAGGACTACAATGAGCAGTTCTTC.

V usage is TRBV5-1 and J usage is TRBJ2-5; 8 positions agree with TRBD1. V lost 4 bases and J lost 3; bases outside the gene matches: 8. CDR1 is SGHRS, CDR2 YFSETQ, per germline. This CDR3 has 15 amino acids. CDR3: CASSRTGTPEETQYF. CDR3 nucleotide sequence: TGCGCCAGCAGCCGGACAGGGACCCCCGAAGAGACCCAGTACTTC.

The chain combines TRBV29-1 with TRBJ1-1; TRBD1 is a possible D gene (5 bases). Germline values: CDR1 SQVTM, CDR2 ANQGSEA. The CDR3 totals 11 residues. V was clipped by 6 bases and J by 4 bases, with 9 bases between them. Here the CDR3 reads CSVPTATEAFF. CDR3 bases: TGCAGCGTCCCGACAGCCACTGAAGCTTTCTTT. Full variable domain (outside the CDR3, taken from reference TRBV29-1 and TRBJ1-1): SAVISQKPSRDICQRGTSLTIQCQVDSQVTMMFWYRQQPGQSLTLIATANQGSEATYESGFVIDKFPISRPNLTFSTLTVSNMSPEDSSIYLCSVPTATEAFFGQGTRLTVV.

The chain uses TRBV5-4 and TRBJ2-3; 10 positions agree with TRBD2. Per the germline V gene, CDR1 is SGHNT and CDR2 is YYREEE (reference sequence). The ends lost 1 base at V and 1 base at J; junction bases unmatched: 6. This CDR3 has 17 residues. CDR3 nucleotides: TGTGCCAGCAGCTTGCCTAGCGGGGGTTACCGCACAGATACGCAGTATTTT. Translated: CASSLPSGGYRTDTQYF.

The V gene is TRBV24-1, the J gene TRBJ2-5, with D possibly being TRBD1 (6 bases). This CDR3 has 14 amino acids. Trimming left V 4 bases short and J 6 bases short, with 14 bases between. The germline gives CDR1 KGHDR, CDR2 SFDVKD. CDR3 protein: CATSDPDRPQTQYF. The CDR3 DNA reads TGTGCCACCAGTGACCCTGACAGGCCCCAGACCCAGTACTTC.

The chain recombines TRBV29-1 with TRBJ1-2; 10 nucleotides match TRBD1. This CDR3 has 14 residues. CDR1 and CDR2 from the germline V gene are SQVTM and ANQGSEA. Germline trimming cut 4 bases from V and 7 bases from J; bases unmatched to any gene: 9. CDR3 nucleotide sequence: TGCAGCGTTGTCCTCCTGACAGGGGGCCGTGGCTACACCTTC. Its protein product is CSVVLLTGGRGYTF.

The chain is built from TRBV4-1 and TRBJ1-1, with 9 bases aligning to TRBD1. Germline CDR1 reads MGHRA; CDR2 reads YSYEKL. Trimming at V came to 4 bases and at J to 8 bases, leaving 17 bases not matched to a gene. The CDR3 is made up of 17 amino acids. CDR3: CASSPGTGTVQPTEAFF. CDR3 sequence (DNA): TGCGCCAGCAGCCCCGGGACAGGGACCGTCCAGCCGACCGAAGCTTTCTTT.